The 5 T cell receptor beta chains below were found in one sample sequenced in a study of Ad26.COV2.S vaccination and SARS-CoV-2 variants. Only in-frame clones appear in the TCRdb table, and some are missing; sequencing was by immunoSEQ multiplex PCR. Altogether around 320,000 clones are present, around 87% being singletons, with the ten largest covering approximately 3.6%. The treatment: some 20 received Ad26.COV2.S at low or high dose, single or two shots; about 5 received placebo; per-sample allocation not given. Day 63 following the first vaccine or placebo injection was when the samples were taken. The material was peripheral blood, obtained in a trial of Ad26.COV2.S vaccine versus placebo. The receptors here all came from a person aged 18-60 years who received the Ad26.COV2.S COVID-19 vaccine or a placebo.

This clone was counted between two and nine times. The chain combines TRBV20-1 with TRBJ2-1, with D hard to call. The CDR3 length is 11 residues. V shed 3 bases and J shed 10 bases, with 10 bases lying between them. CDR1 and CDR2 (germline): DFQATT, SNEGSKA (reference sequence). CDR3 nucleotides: TGCAGTGCTAGCCCCCCCGGCGAGCAGTTCTTC. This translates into CSASPPGEQFF.

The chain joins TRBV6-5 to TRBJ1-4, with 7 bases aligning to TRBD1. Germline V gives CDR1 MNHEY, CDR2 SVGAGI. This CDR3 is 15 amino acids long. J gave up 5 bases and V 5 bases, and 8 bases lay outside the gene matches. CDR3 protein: CASSTRDSENEKLFF. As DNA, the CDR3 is TGTGCCAGCAGTACCCGGGACAGCGAAAATGAAAAACTGTTTTTT.

The CDR3 sequence: CASSLPLGLAGGSYEQYF. The DNA for the CDR3 is TGTGCCAGCAGTCTGCCCTTGGGACTAGCGGGGGGGTCCTACGAGCAGTACTTC. This chain uses TRBV28 with TRBJ2-7, with 16 positions matching TRBD2. CDR3 length equals 18 residues. Germline trimming cut 5 bases from V and 1 base from J; bases unmatched to any gene: 8. CDR1 and CDR2 from the germline V gene are MDHEN and SYDVKM.

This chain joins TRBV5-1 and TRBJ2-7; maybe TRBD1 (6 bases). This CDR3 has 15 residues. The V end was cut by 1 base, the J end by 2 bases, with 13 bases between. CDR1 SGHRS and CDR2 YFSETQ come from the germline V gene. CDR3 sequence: CASSLSGANPYEQYF. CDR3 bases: TGCGCCAGCAGCTTGTCAGGGGCGAACCCCTACGAGCAGTACTTC. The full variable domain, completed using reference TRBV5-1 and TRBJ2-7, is KAGVTQTPRYLIKTRGQQVTLSCSPISGHRSVSWYQQTPGQGLQFLFEYFSETQRNKGNFPGRFSGRQFSNSRSEMNVSTLELGDSALYLCASSLSGANPYEQYFGPGTRLTVT.

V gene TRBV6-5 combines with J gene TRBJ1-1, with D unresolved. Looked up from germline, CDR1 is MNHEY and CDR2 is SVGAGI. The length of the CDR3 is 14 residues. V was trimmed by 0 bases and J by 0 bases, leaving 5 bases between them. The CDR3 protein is CASSYSAVNTEAFF. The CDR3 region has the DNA TGTGCCAGCAGTTACTCGGCAGTGAACACTGAAGCTTTCTTT.